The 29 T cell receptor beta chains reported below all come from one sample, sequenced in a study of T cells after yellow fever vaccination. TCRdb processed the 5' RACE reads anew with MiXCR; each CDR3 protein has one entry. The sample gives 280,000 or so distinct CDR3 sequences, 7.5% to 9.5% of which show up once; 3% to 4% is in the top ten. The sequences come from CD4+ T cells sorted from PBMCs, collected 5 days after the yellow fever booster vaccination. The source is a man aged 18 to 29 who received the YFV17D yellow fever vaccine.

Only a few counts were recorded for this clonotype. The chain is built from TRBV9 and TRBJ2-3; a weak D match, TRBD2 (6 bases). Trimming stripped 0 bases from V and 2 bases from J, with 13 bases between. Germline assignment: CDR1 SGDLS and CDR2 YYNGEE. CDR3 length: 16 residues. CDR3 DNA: TGTGCCAGCAGCGTAGATCGGGCGGGGCCCACAGATACGCAGTATTTT. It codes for CASSVDRAGPTDTQYF.

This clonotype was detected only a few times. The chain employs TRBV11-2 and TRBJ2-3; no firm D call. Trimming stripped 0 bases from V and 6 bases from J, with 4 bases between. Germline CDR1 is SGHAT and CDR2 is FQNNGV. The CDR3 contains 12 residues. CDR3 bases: TGTGCCAGCAGCTTAGATTGGGATACGCAGTATTTT. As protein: CASSLDWDTQYF. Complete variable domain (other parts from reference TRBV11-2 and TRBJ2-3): EAGVAQSPRYKIIEKRQSVAFWCNPISGHATLYWYQQILGQGPKLLIQFQNNGVVDDSQLPKDRFSAERLKGVDSTLKIQPAKLEDSAVYLCASSLDWDTQYFGPGTRLTVL.

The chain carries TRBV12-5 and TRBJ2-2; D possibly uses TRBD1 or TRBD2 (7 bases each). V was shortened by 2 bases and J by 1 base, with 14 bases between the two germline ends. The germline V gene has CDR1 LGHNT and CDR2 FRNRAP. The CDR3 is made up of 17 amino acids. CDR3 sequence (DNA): TGTGCTAGTGGTTTGCTCACAGGGGAGGGGAACACCGGGGAGCTGTTTTTT. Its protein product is CASGLLTGEGNTGELFF.

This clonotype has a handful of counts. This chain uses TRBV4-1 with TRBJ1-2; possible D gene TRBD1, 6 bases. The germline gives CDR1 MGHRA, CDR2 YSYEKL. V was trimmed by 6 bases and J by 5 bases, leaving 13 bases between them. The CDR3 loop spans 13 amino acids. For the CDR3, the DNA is TGCGCCAGCAGGGATGACAGGTCGTATGGCTACACCTTC. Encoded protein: CASRDDRSYGYTF.

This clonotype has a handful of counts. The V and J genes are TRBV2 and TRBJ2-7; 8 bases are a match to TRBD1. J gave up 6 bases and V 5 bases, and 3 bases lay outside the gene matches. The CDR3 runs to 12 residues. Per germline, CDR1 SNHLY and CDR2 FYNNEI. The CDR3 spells CASSQQGVEQYF. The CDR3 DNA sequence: TGTGCCAGCAGTCAACAGGGGGTCGAGCAGTACTTC.

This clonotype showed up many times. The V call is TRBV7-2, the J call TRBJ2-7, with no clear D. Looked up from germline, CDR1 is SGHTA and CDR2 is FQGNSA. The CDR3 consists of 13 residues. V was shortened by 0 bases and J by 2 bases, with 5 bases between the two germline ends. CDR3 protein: CASSLAVTYEQYF. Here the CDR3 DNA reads TGTGCCAGCAGCTTAGCGGTTACCTACGAGCAGTACTTC. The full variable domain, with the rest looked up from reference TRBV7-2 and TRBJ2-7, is GAGVSQSPSNKVTEKGKDVELRCDPISGHTALYWYRQSLGQGLEFLIYFQGNSAPDKSGLPSDRFSAERTGGSVSTLTIQRTQQEDSAVYLCASSLAVTYEQYFGPGTRLTVT.

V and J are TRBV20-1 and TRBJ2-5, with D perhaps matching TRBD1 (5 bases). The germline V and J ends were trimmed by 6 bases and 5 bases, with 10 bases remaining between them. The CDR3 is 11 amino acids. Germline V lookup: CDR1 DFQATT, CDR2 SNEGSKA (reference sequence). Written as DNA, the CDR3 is TGCAGTGCCACCAGGGTGGAGACCCAGTACTTC. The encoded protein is CSATRVETQYF.

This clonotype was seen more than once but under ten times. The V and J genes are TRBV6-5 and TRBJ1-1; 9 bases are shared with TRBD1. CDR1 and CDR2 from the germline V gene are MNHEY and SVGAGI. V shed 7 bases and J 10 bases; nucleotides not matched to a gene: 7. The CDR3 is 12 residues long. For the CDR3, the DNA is TGTGCCAGCAAGAGGACAGGGGATGTAGCTTTCTTT. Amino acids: CASKRTGDVAFF.

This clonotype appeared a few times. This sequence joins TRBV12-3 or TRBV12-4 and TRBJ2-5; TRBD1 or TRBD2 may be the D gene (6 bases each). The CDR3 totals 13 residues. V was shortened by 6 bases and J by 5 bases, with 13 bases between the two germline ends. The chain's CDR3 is CASSPGAVETQYF. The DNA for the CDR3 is TGTGCCAGCAGCCCGGGGGCGGTTGAGACCCAGTACTTC.

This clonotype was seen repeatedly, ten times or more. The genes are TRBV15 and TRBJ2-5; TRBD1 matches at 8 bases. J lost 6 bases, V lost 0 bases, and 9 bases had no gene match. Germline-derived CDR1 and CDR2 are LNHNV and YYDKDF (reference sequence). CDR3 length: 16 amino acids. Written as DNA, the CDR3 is TGTGCCACCAGCAGAGAAGGTCGGAGACAGGGGCAGACCCAGTACTTC. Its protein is CATSREGRRQGQTQYF.

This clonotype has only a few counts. The CDR3 here is CSARDPIGGGTDTQYF. In nucleotides, the CDR3 is TGCAGTGCTAGAGATCCAATTGGCGGGGGCACAGATACGCAGTATTTT. The rearrangement links TRBV20-1 to TRBJ2-3; a weak D match, TRBD2 (6 bases). Germline assignment: CDR1 DFQATT and CDR2 SNEGSKA (reference sequence). The V end was cut by 0 bases, the J end by 1 base, with 14 bases between. The length of the CDR3 is 16 residues.

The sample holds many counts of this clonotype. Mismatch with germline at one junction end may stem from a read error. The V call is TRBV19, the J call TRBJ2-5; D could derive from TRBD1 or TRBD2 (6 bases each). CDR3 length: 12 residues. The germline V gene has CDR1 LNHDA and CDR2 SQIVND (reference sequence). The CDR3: CASSTGGETQYF. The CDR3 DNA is TGCGCCAGCAGCACCGGGGGCGAGACCCAGTACTTC.

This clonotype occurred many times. The CDR3 is CASSTWGGRNEQFF. CDR3 nucleotides: TGTGCCAGCAGTACGTGGGGGGGCCGGAATGAGCAGTTCTTC. The J gene is TRBJ2-1, the V gene TRBV6-5; a weak D match, TRBD2 (7 bases). The V gene lost 5 bases and the J gene lost 7 bases, with 15 bases spanning the gap. The CDR3 consists of 14 residues. From germline, CDR1 is MNHEY and CDR2 SVGAGI.

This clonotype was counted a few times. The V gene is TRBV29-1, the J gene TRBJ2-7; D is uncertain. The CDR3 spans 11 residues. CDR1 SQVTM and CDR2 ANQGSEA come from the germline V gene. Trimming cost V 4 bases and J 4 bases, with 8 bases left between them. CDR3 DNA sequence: TGCAGCGTTGCCTGGAGTTACGAGCAGTACTTC. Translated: CSVAWSYEQYF.

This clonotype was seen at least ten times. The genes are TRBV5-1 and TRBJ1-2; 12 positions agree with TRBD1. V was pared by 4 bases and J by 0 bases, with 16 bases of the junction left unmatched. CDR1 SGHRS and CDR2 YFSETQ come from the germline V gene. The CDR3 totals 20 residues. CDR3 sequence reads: CASSDTYPGTGGAPNYGYTF. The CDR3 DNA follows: TGCGCCAGCAGCGATACATACCCCGGGACAGGGGGCGCCCCTAACTATGGCTACACCTTC.

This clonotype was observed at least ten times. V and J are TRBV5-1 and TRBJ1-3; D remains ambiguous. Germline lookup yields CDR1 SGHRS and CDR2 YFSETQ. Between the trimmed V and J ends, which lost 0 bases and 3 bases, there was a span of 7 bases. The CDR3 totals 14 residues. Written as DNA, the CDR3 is TGCGCCAGCAGCTTGGCAGGCTATGGAAACACCATATATTTT. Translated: CASSLAGYGNTIYF.

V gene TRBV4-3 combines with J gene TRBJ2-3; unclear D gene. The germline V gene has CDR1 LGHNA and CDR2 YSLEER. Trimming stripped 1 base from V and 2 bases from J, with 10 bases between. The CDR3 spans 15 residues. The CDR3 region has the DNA TGCGCCAGCAGCCAAGGGGCGGATTACACAGATACGCAGTATTTT. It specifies CASSQGADYTDTQYF.

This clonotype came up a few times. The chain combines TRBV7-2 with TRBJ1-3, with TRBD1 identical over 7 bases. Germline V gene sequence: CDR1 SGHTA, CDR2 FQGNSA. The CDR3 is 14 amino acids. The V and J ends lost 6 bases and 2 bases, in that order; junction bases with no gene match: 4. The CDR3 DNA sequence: TGTGCCAGCAGTAAAGACAGGGCTGGAAACACCATATATTTT. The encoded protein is CASSKDRAGNTIYF.

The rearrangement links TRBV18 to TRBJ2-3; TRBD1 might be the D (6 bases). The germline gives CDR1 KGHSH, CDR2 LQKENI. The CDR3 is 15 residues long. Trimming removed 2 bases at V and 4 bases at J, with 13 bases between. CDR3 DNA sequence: TGTGCCAGCTCACCAGTGACAGGTCGGCCAGATACGCAGTATTTT. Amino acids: CASSPVTGRPDTQYF. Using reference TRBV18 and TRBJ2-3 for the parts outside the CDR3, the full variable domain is NAGVMQNPRHLVRRRGQEARLRCSPMKGHSHVYWYRQLPEEGLKFMVYLQKENIIDESGMPKERFSAEFPKEGPSILRIQQVVRGDSAAYFCASSPVTGRPDTQYFGPGTRLTVL.

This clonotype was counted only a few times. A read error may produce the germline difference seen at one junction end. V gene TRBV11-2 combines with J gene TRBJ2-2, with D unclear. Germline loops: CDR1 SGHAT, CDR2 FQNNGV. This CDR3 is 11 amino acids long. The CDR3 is CASRLDRELFF. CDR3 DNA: TGTGCCAGCAGATTAGACCGGGAGCTGTTTTTT.

DNA for the CDR3: TGCGCCAGCAGCCCAAAGGGCGATCAGCCCCAGCATTTT. Translated, it gives CASSPKGDQPQHF. The rearrangement links TRBV5-1 to TRBJ1-5, with no clear D. The CDR3 totals 13 residues. V lost 4 bases, J lost 5 bases, and 10 bases lay in between. Germline CDR1 is SGHRS and CDR2 is YFSETQ.

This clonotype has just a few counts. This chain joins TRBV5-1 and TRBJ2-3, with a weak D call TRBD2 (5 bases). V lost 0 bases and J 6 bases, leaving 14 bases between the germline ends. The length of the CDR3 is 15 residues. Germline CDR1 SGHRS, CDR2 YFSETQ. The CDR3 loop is CASSLELVGGDTQYF. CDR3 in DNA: TGCGCCAGCAGCTTGGAGCTAGTAGGAGGCGATACGCAGTATTTT.

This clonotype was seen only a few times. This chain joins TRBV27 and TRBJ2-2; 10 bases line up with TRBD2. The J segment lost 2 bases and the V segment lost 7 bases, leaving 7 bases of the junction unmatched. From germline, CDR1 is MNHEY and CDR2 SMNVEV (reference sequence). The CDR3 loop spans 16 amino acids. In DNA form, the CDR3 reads TGTGCCAGCACCCCCCTAGCGGGGGACAACACCGGGGAGCTGTTTTTT. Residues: CASTPLAGDNTGELFF.

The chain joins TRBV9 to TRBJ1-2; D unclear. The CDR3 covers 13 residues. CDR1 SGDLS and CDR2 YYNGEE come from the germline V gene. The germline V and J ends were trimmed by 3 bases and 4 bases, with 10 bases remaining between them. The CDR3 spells CASSATNTYGYTF. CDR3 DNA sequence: TGTGCCAGCAGCGCAACTAACACCTATGGCTACACCTTC.

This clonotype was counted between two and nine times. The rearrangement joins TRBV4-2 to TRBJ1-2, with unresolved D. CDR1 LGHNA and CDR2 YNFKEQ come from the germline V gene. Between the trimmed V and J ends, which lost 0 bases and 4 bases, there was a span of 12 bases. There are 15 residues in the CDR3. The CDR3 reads CASSQDEAERYGYTF. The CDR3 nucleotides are TGTGCCAGCAGCCAAGATGAGGCAGAACGCTATGGCTACACCTTC.

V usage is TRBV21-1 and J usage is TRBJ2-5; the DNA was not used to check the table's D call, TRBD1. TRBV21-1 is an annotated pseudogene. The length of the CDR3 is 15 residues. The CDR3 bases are TGTGCCAGCAGTATTAGGGACAGGCCCTATGGGACCCAGTACTTC. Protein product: CASSIRDRPYGTQYF.

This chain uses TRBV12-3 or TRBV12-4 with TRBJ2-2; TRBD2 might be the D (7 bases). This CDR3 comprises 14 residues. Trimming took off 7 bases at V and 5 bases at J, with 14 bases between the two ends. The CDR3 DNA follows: TGTGCCAGCACCCGGGGGGCGCGGACCGGGGAGCTGTTTTTT. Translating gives CASTRGARTGELFF.

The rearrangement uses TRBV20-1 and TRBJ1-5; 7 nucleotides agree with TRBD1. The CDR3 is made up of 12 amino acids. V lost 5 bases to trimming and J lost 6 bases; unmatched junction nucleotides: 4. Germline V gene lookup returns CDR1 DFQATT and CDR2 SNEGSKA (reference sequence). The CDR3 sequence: CSAGGGSQPQHF. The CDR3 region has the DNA TGCAGTGCTGGAGGGGGCTCTCAGCCCCAGCATTTT.

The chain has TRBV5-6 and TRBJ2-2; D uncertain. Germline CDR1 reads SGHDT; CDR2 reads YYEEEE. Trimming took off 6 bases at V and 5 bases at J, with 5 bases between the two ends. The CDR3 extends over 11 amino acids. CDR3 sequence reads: CASTSTGELFF. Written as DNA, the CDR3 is TGTGCCAGCACATCTACCGGGGAGCTGTTTTTT.